This T cell receptor (beta chain) was recovered during a study of OX40 agonist ivuxolimab in advanced cancers. The wider study: Dose-escalation patients had hepatocellular carcinoma, melanoma, renal cell or head and neck cancer.

Patients were ineligible given autoimmune disease history or systemic immunosuppression. Libraries were prepared by immunoSEQ multiplex PCR; TCRdb keeps only in-frame clonotypes and omits some of them. The sample shows about 14,000 clones, more than 85% of them seen only once. This CDR3 comprises 16 residues. Germline-derived CDR1 and CDR2 are SGHTA and FQGNSA. With 3 bases removed from V and 1 base from J, the gap between germline ends came to 16 bases. The V and J genes are TRBV7-2 and TRBJ2-7; D is possibly TRBD1 (5 bases). This specimen consisted of CD4+ or CD8+ T cells sorted from blood, obtained in a trial of the OX40 agonist ivuxolimab. This sequence originates from an adult with an advanced solid tumor such as melanoma, head and neck, liver or kidney cancer. In DNA, the CDR3 is TGTGCCAGCAGCTTCCTCGACAGTTATCTGTCCTACGAGCAGTACTTC. Protein product: CASSFLDSYLSYEQYF.